This T cell receptor (beta chain) was obtained from a study of cytomegalovirus exposure and HLA in healthy donors. Study summary: Researchers previously reported finding some 110 million unique TCR beta sequences from 170 million or so T cells.

Researchers ran the PCR with 60 Vbeta and 13 Jbeta primers. This table comes from immunoSEQ multiplex PCR, and its TCRdb copy is limited to in-frame clones, with some not included. The table has about 140,000 clones, approximately 80% seen once. A note on this clone: Its antigen is as yet unknown.

Study-level points and caveats: Using a false discovery rate of 0.05, a later analysis showed that 15,000 to 20,000 TCR beta sequences were associated with HLA alleles. Later analysis demonstrated an association between a missense DCLRE1C variant and TCR beta V- and J-gene trimming. Sequencing depth roughly uniform across donors was assumed in presence/absence analyses.

The CDR3 covers 15 residues. Germline-derived CDR1 and CDR2 are MGHDK and SYGVNS. With 3 bases removed from V and 2 bases from J, the gap between germline ends came to 13 bases. This sequence originates from a man aged 25 to 40 in good health and CMV-seronegative. Source material: PBMCs. This chain links TRBV25-1 with TRBJ1-2; D gene ambiguous. CDR3 amino acids: CASSDPSGGNYGYTF. Here the CDR3 DNA reads TGTGCCAGCAGTGACCCCTCTGGAGGGAACTATGGCTACACCTTC.